This TCR beta chain was retrieved from a study of T-cell memory formation after mild COVID-19. Looking at the study overall: TCR clusters showed largely donor specificity. The study, taken as a whole, reports: Pre-infection memory harbored some responding clones, suggesting cross-reactive memory joined. Still unconfirmed is whether the second-wave clones peaking on day 37 recognized SARS-CoV-2.

The CDR3 has 15 amino acids. Germline CDR1 is SGHRS and CDR2 is YFSETQ. V lost 0 bases and J 8 bases, leaving 14 bases between the germline ends. The TCR alpha and TCR beta cDNA libraries, bearing sample barcodes and UMIs, were generated by 5'RACE using constant-segment primers. TCRdb re-derived calls from the 5' RACE reads in MiXCR, one entry per CDR3 protein. The sample lists about 320,000 distinct CDR3 sequences, approximately 14% occurring once. This clonotype came up a few times. Its cognate antigen is unknown. This chain joins TRBV5-1 and TRBJ1-4; the D gene is possibly TRBD1 (5 bases). Sequencing was performed on PBMCs or a T cell subset sorted from them (not recorded which). The clonotype was recovered from a man aged 18 to 29 who had mild COVID-19 (a few samples of this study predate the infection). Cell type and time point are not known. CDR3: CASSLAGDAGEKLFF. DNA for the CDR3: TGCGCCAGCAGCTTGGCCGGGGACGCGGGCGAAAAACTGTTTTTT.